This T cell receptor beta chain came from a study of cytomegalovirus exposure and HLA in healthy donors. The CDR3 length is 13 residues. V shed 8 bases, J shed 4 bases, and the junction held 6 bases outside the gene matches. Both 60 Vbeta primers and 13 Jbeta primers went into the PCR. Some clones are missing from TCRdb's copy, which holds only in-frame ones; the method was immunoSEQ multiplex PCR. The profile shows around 170,000 clones, approximately 71% of them singletons. In its sample, this clone was seen a few times. The source is a girl aged 10 to 17 in good health and CMV-seronegative. Material for sequencing was PBMCs. This chain joins TRBV23-1 and TRBJ1-2; 8 bases align to TRBD1. TRBV23-1 is given ORF status, its function remaining uncertain. The CDR3 is CASEDRAIYGYTF. The CDR3 DNA reads as TGCGCCAGCGAGGACAGGGCCATCTATGGCTACACCTTC.